Listed below are T cell receptor beta chains from one sample, sequenced in a study of cytomegalovirus exposure and HLA in healthy donors. Sequencing was performed with immunoSEQ multiplex PCR; in TCRdb, only in-frame clones are kept and a portion is missing. Its listing shows 90,000 to 130,000 clones. Sequencing input: PBMCs. These receptors all stem from a man between 25 and 39 years old in good health and CMV-seronegative. Both conserved end residues are part of each CDR3.

>TRBJ1-4|14|TRBV6-5
CASMGQQGQEKLFF
>TRBJ2-7|19|TRBV5-1
CASPLISHDCLGRVSEQYF
>TRBJ2-1|11|TRBV20-1
CSAPFLDEQFF
>TRBJ2-3|17|TRBV5-1
CASSRTGGDGSTDTQYF
>TRBJ2-2|15|TRBV6-1
CASSELADHTGELFF
>TRBJ2-1|16|TRBV19
CASSIGARGPYNEQFF
>TRBJ1-2|11|TRBV14
CASSRGLGYTF
>TRBJ2-5|19|TRBV5-4
CASSLAGGTRLHSQETQYF
>TRBJ1-1|13|TRBV19
CASSVTGGSEAFF
>TRBJ2-7|13|TRBV30
CACIRAGLDEQYF
>TRBJ2-2|17|TRBV5-6
CASRGRGPNAIPGELFF
>TRBJ2-1|14|TRBV6-1
CASQRGRTDNEQFF
>TRBJ2-4|14|TRBV19
CASSMGDSKNIQYF
>TRBJ2-7|14|TRBV4-1
CASSLQTGSYEQYF
>TRBJ2-3|16|TRBV5-4
CASSLEAGGGTDTQYF
>TRBJ2-2|15|TRBV4-2
CASSPADRNTGELFF
>TRBJ2-3|16|TRBV27
CASSFGRDGGADTQYF
>TRBJ2-5|12|TRBV30
CAWSSGLETQYF
>TRBJ1-1|13|TRBV6-1
CASSELGGTEAFF
>TRBJ1-1|13|TRBV5-1
CASSRRDGEEAFF
>TRBJ1-1|16|TRBV19
CASTPTMGGARPEAFF
>TRBJ1-1|15|TRBV25-1
CASSNPTGGDTEAFF
>TRBJ2-2|18|TRBV11-1
CASSLDIGGAWNTGELFF
>TRBJ2-7|13|TRBV5-1
CASSIQGPYEQYF
>-|13|TRBV5-1
CASSLAIAYEQYF
>TRBJ1-4|18|TRBV5-1
CASSLDPPSTATNEKLFF
>TRBJ1-5|14|TRBV2
CASNRDRGFQPQHF
>TRBJ1-1|16|TRBV5-4
CASSSGQNRGGTEAFF
>TRBJ1-4|15|TRBV5-4
CASSPTGSFNEKLFF
>TRBJ2-1|14|TRBV7-2
CASSPGPQGNEQFF
>TRBJ2-5|14|TRBV7-3
CASSLSGVEETQYF
>TRBJ1-6|16|TRBV5-1
CASSGGLTGSNSPLHF
>TRBJ2-2|15|TRBV5-1
CASNGLAGDTGELFF
>TRBJ2-3|16|TRBV7-9
CASSLGGDRAGDTQYF
>TRBJ2-3|16|TRBV4-2
CASSQSQRENTDTQYF
>TRBJ2-7|16|TRBV29-1
CSVDGIGDREGYEQYF
>TRBJ1-6|14|TRBV10-3
CATSPGLTNSPLHF
>TRBJ2-1|13|TRBV11-2
CASTAGAYNEQFF
>TRBJ1-6|15|TRBV5-1
CASSRGQEGNSPLHF